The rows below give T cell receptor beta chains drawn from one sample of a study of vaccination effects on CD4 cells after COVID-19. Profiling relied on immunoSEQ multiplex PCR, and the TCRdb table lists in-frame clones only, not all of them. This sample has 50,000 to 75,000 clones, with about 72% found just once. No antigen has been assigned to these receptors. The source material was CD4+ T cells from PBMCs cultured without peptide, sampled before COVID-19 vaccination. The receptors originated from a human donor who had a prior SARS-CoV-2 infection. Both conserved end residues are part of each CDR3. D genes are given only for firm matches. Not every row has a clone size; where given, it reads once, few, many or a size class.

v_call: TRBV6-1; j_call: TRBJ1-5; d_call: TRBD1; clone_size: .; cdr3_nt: TGTGCCAGCAGTGAAAATTGGGACAGGGAGCAGCCCCAGCATTTT; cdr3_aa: CASSENWDREQPQHF
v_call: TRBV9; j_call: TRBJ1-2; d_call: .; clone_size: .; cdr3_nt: TGTGCCAGCAGCGTCATTTACGGCTCTGGTTACACCTTC; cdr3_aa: CASSVIYGSGYTF
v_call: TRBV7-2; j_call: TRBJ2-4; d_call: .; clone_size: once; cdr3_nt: TGTGCCAGCAGCCAGGGACCCCAAAACCAAAACATTCAGTACTTC; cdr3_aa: CASSQGPQNQNIQYF
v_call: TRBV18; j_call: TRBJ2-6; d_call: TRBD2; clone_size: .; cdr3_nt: TGTGCCAGCTCACCCGGTTTACGGGGGGGGGCTGGGGCCAACGTCCTGACTTTC; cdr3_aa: CASSPGLRGGAGANVLTF
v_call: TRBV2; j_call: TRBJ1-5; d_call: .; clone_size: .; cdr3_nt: TGTGCCAGCAGGGGCCGGGGGCCCAGTCAGCCCCAGCATTTT; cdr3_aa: CASRGRGPSQPQHF
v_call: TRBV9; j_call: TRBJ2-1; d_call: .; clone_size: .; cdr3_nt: TGTGCCAGCAGCGTTGGACAGTCGTATCCAGTAGATGAGCAGTTCTTC; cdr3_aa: CASSVGQSYPVDEQFF
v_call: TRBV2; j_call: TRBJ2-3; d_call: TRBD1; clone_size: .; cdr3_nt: TGTGCCAGCATCCAGACAGGGGGCGTTACGCAGTATTTT; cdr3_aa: CASIQTGGVTQYF
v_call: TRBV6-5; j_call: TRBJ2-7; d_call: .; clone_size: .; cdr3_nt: TGTGCCAGCAGGCAACCGGGACGACCCCACGAGCAGTACTTC; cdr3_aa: CASRQPGRPHEQYF
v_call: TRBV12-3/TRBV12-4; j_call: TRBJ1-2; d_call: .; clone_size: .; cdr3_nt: TGTGCCAGCAGGATAGACGATCGCTATGGCTACACCTTC; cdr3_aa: CASRIDDRYGYTF
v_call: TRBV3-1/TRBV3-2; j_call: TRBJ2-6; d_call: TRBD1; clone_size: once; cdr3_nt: TGTGCCAGCAGCCCCTACAGGGGTAAAGTCTCTGGGGCCAACGTCCTGACTTTC; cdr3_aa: CASSPYRGKVSGANVLTF
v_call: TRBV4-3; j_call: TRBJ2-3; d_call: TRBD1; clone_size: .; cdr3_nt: TGCGCAGCGGCAAGGACAGGCCATAGCACAGATACGCAGTATTTT; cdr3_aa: CAAARTGHSTDTQYF
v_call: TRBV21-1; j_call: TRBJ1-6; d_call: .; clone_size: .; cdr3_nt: TGTGCCAGCAGTGGCGGAAAGAGCTATAATTCACCCCTCCACTTT; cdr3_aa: CASSGGKSYNSPLHF
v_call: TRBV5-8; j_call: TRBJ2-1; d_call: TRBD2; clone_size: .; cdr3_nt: TGTGCCAGCAGCTTGGGCACGGGATGGGAGGGTGATGAGCAGTTCTTC; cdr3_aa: CASSLGTGWEGDEQFF
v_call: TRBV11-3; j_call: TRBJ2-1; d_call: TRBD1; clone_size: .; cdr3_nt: TGTGCCAGCAGTCGGGACAGGGCGAATGAGCAGTTCTTC; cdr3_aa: CASSRDRANEQFF
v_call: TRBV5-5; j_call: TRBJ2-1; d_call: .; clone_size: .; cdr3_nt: TGTGCCAGCAGCTTGGTCCCGGGCCGCAATGAGCAGTTCTTC; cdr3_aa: CASSLVPGRNEQFF
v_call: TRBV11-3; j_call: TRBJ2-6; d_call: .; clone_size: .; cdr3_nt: TGTGCCAGCAGCTCGCAGGGATCTGGGGCCAACGTCCTGACTTTC; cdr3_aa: CASSSQGSGANVLTF
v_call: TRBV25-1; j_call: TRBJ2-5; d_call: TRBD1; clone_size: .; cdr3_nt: TGTGCCAGCCGTGGACAGGGGAAGGAGACCCAGTACTTC; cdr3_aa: CASRGQGKETQYF
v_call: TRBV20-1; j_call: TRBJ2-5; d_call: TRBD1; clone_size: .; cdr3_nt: TGCAGTGCTAGTCGACCGGACAGGGGGCGGGAGACCCAGTACTTC; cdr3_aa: CSASRPDRGRETQYF
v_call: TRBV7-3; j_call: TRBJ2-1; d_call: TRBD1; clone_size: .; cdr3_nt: TGTGCCAGCAGCCCTGGGGACAGTAAGTTTGAGCAGTTCTTC; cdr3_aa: CASSPGDSKFEQFF
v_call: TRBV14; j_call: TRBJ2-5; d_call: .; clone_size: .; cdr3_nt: TGTGCCAGCAGCCAAGTAGTGTGGGAGACCCAGTACTTC; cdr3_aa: CASSQVVWETQYF
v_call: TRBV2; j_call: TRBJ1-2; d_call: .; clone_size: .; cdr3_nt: TGTGCCAGCACGGGCAGGGGAGGAAATGGCTACACCTTC; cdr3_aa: CASTGRGGNGYTF
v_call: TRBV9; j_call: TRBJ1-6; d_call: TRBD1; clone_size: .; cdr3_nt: TGTGCCAGCAGCGTAACGGGACAGTTTAATTCACCCCTCCACTTT; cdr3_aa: CASSVTGQFNSPLHF